Detailed here is one T cell receptor beta chain. This entry comes from a study of PD-L1 blockade in urothelial cancer. About the study: Blood underwent analysis 3 weeks (second dose) and 6 weeks after treatment began. Median T cell yield from blood was roughly 150,000.

The repertoire was sequenced with immunoSEQ multiplex PCR; TCRdb's copy has only in-frame clones and lacks some. The profile shows under 90,000 clones, approximately 91% of them singletons. Germline values: CDR1 SGHTA, CDR2 FQGTGA. The CDR3 runs to 14 residues. V gave up 5 bases and J gave up 5 bases; unmatched junction bases: 3. Sequences were derived from PBMCs, sampled around atezolizumab (anti-PD-L1) treatment. The clonotype originates from a man aged 55 to 70 with urothelial cancer. The V gene is TRBV7-3, the J gene TRBJ2-3, with 11 bases lining up with TRBD1. The DNA for the CDR3 is TGTGCCAGCAGCCTCGGGACAGGGGGAGATACGCAGTATTTT. The encoded protein is CASSLGTGGDTQYF.